This is a list of T cell receptor beta chains from one sample in a study of shared clonotypes between healthy human individuals. TCRdb's table, derived via immunoSEQ multiplex PCR, lists solely in-frame clones and lacks some. The sample contains approximately 400,000 clones, 96% of which appear only once. Sequencing used memory CD8+ T cells sorted from blood. The receptors originated from a man aged 25 to 40 in good health. Each CDR3 is given with its conserved first and last residue. Only part of the rows carry a size: once, few, many, or a class if the clone is expanded.

>TRBJ1-1|TRBV7-9|NA
CASSEWTGRYTEAFF
>TRBJ2-1|TRBV4-1|once
CASSILSSSGNEQFF
>TRBJ2-7|TRBV6-5|once
CASSMVAGSSYEQYF
>TRBJ2-7|TRBV4-1|NA
CASSQGPLLAANYEQYF
>TRBJ2-7|TRBV5-1|NA
CASSLEQGSSYEQYF
>TRBJ2-7|TRBV28|NA
CASCTARWREQYF
>TRBJ2-3|TRBV7-2|NA
CASSLGTGPDTQYF
>TRBJ1-4|TRBV11-2|NA
CASSPYAGTTNEKLFF
>TRBJ1-6|TRBV6-5|once
CASSYSGTGPSPLHF
>TRBJ2-7|TRBV4-1|NA
CASSQAPPGLAGPYEQYF
>TRBJ1-3|TRBV14|NA
CASSLRDSGNTIYF
>TRBJ1-2|TRBV6-1|NA
CATQTEYYGYTF
>TRBJ2-1|TRBV4-2|NA
CASSQPLLIHEQFF
>TRBJ2-2|TRBV2|NA
CATTTGIKNTGELFF
>TRBJ2-7|TRBV7-9|once
CASSLKLGQGTYEQYF
>TRBJ2-5|TRBV13|NA
CASSLERAGRQETQYF
>TRBJ2-5|TRBV4-1|NA
CASSQGDDRKETQYF
>TRBJ2-3|TRBV7-3|NA
CASSPMGGTSTDTQYF
>TRBJ1-2|TRBV11-2|NA
CASSARQGLGYTF
>TRBJ2-4|TRBV28|NA
CASSLAAQGGNIQYF
>TRBJ2-5|TRBV5-1|NA
CASSLAGGQETQYF
>TRBJ1-5|TRBV6-1|NA
CASTGRYSNQPQHF
>TRBJ1-2|TRBV28|NA
CASSSPIQGNYGYTF
>TRBJ2-6|TRBV6-1|NA
CASTLGTGANVLTF
>TRBJ2-7|TRBV5-1|NA
CASSLDWDRARYEQYF
>TRBJ1-2|TRBV5-1|NA
CASSLNNYGYTF
>TRBJ1-6|TRBV4-1|NA
CASSLTGGGWNSPLHF
>TRBJ1-2|TRBV10-3|NA
CAIGRSNYGYTF
>TRBJ1-4|TRBV10-2|NA
CASRISLGGYEKLFF
>TRBJ1-4|TRBV5-4|NA
CASSFGGGGEKLFF
>TRBJ2-7|TRBV9|NA
CASSVSSGRYEQYF
>TRBJ2-1|TRBV5-1|few
CASSPGGLYNEQFF
>TRBJ2-6|TRBV5-1|NA
CASSFAQTGTGANVLTF
>TRBJ1-3|TRBV6-6|NA
CATLGTFSGNTIYF
>TRBJ2-1|TRBV7-9|NA
CASSFQNFQFF
>TRBJ1-2|TRBV28|NA
CASSLPHRVGGYTF
>TRBJ1-5|TRBV27|NA
CASSLSRLPGNNQPQHF
>TRBJ1-4|TRBV4-2|NA
CASKSGLTNEKLFF
>TRBJ2-7|TRBV9|NA
CASSVEASPYEQYF
>TRBJ1-3|TRBV7-8|NA
CASSLAQRKSGNTIYF
>TRBJ1-2|TRBV5-4|NA
CASSQNLYGYTF
>TRBJ2-1|TRBV29-1|NA
CSVAGLAGFYNEQFF
>TRBJ2-5|TRBV5-5|NA
CASSLGRMGQETQYF
>TRBJ2-1|TRBV4-1|NA
CASSLHGLAYEQFF
>TRBJ2-1|TRBV5-1|NA
CASSTDNYNEQFF
>TRBJ1-5|TRBV6-1|NA
CASSIHREQPQHF
>TRBJ1-1|TRBV5-1|NA
CASSLVGQYTEAFF
>TRBJ1-3|TRBV13|NA
CASSLAATDTIYF
>TRBJ2-2|TRBV6-5|NA
CASSYVPGELFF
>TRBJ2-7|TRBV6-5|NA
CASSPRHLLYEQYF
>TRBJ1-3|TRBV30|NA
CAWSPGPGNTIYF
>TRBJ2-3|TRBV4-1|NA
CASSQVLFTDTQYF
>TRBJ2-1|TRBV9|NA
CASSVTSGSHNEQFF
>TRBJ1-1|TRBV5-1|NA
CASTTDQNTEAFF
>TRBJ2-1|TRBV6-5|NA
CASSRLTSGMNEQFF
>TRBJ2-6|TRBV28|NA
CASFKGRGSGANVLTF
>TRBJ2-3|TRBV6-6|NA
CASSPGLAASTDTQYF
>TRBJ2-3|TRBV7-9|NA
CASSLSGNLAGVGTDTQYF
>TRBJ1-4|TRBV28|NA
CASSSGGTPNEKLFF